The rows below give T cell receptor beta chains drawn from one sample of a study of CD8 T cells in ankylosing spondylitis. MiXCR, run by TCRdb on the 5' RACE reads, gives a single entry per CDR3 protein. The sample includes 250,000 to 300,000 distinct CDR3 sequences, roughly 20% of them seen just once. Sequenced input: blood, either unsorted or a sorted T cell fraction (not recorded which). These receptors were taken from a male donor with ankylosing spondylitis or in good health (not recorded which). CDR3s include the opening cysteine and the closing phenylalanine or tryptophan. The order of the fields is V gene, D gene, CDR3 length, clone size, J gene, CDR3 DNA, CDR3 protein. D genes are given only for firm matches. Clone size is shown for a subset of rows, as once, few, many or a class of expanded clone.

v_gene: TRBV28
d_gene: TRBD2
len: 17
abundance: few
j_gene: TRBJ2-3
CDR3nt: TGTGCCAGCAGTCGCCTCCTAGCGGGGACTAGCACAGATACGCAGTATTTT
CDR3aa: CASSRLLAGTSTDTQYF

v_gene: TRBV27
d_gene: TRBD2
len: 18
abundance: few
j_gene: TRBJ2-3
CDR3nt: TGTGCCAGCAGTTTACCCCATAAGGAAGCGGGAGTATCAGATACGCAGTATTTT
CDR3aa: CASSLPHKEAGVSDTQYF

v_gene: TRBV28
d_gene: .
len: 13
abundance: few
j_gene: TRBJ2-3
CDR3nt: TGTGCCAGCGAGATGCCACACACAGATACGCAGTATTTT
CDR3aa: CASEMPHTDTQYF

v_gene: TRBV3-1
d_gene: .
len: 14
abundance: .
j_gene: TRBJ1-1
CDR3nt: TGTGCCAGCAGCTTAAATTTTGGGAACACTGAAGCTTTCTTT
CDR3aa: CASSLNFGNTEAFF

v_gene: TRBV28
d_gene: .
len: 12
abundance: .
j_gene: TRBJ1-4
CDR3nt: TGTGCCAGCGGGCGTCTACGTGAAAAACTGTTTTTT
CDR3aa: CASGRLREKLFF

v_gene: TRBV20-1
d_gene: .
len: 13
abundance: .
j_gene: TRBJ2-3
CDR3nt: TGCAGTGCTAGAACCAGGAACACAGATACGCAGTATTTT
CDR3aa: CSARTRNTDTQYF

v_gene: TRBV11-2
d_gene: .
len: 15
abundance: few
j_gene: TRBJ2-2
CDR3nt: TGTGCCAGCAGCGCGGGACAGAGGAACACCGGGGAGCTGTTTTTT
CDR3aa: CASSAGQRNTGELFF

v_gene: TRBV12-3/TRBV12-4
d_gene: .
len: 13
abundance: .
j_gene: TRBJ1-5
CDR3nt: TGTGCCAGCACCGCCAGGGGCAATCAGCCCCAGCATTTT
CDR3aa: CASTARGNQPQHF

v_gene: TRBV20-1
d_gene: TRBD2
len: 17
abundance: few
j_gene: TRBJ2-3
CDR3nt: TGCAGTGCTAGAGTACTAGCGGGGGTGACTAGCACAGATACGCAGTATTTT
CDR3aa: CSARVLAGVTSTDTQYF

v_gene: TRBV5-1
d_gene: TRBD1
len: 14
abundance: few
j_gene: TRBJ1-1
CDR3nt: TGCGCCAGCAACAGACAGGGAATGAACACTGAAGCTTTCTTT
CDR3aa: CASNRQGMNTEAFF

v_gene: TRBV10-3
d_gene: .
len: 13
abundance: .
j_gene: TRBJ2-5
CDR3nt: TGTGCCATCAGCGAAGGCGGTTATGAGACCCAGTACTTC
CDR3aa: CAISEGGYETQYF

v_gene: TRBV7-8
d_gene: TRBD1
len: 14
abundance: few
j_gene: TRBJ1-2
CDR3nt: TGTGCCAGCAGCACCCAGGGGGTGGGCTATGGCTACACCTTC
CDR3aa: CASSTQGVGYGYTF

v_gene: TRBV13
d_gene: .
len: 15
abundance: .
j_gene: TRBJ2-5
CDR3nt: TGTGCCAGCAGCTCGATTGGGGGGAACGTGGAGACCCAGTACTTC
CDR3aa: CASSSIGGNVETQYF

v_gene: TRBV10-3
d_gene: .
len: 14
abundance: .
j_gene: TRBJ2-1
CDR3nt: TGTGCCATCAGTGGAGGGGGGGCCTTCGGTGAGCAGTTCTTC
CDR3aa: CAISGGGAFGEQFF

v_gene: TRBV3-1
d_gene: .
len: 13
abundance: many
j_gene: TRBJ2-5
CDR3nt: TGTGCCACTATATCCGGGACCCAAGAGACCCAGTACTTC
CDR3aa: CATISGTQETQYF

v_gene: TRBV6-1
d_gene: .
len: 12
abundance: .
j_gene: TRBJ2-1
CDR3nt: TGTGCCAGCGGGATAGACAACAATGAGCAGTTCTTC
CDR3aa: CASGIDNNEQFF

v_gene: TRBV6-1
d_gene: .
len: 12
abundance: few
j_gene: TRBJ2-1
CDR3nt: TGTGCCAGCAGTGAAACCTTTAATGAGCAGTTCTTC
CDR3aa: CASSETFNEQFF

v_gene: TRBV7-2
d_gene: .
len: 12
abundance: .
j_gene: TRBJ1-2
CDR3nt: TGTGCCAGCAGCTCCTTTATGAATGGCTACACCTTC
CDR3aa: CASSSFMNGYTF

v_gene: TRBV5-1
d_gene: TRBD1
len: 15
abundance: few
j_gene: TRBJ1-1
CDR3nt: TGCGCCAGCAGCCGGGACAGGGGACCGAACACTGAAGCTTTCTTT
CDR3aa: CASSRDRGPNTEAFF

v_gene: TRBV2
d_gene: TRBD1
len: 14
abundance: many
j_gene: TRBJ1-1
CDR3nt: TGTGCCAGCAGGTGGACAGGGAGCCACACTGAAGCTTTCTTT
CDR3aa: CASRWTGSHTEAFF

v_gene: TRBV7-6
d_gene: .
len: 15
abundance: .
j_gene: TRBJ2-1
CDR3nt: TGTGCCAGCAGCTTACCCGGACTATACTACAATGAGCAGTTCTTC
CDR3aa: CASSLPGLYYNEQFF

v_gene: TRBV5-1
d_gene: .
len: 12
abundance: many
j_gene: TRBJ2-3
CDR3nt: TGTGCCAGCAGCTTGGCCCCGGATACGCAGTATTTT
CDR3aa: CASSLAPDTQYF

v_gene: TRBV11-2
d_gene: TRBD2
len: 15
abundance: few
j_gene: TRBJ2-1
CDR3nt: TGTGCCAGCAGCTTCTCGAGGACTAGCGGCAATGAGCAGTTCTTC
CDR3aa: CASSFSRTSGNEQFF

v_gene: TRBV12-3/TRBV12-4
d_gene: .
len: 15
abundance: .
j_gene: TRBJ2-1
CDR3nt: TGTGCCAGCAGTTTTGAGGGGAAGTCTGACAATGAGCAGTTCTTC
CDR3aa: CASSFEGKSDNEQFF

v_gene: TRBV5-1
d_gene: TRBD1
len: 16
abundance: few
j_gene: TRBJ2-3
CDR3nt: TGCGCCAGCAGCGGGACAGGGGGCTTTGGGACAGATACGCAGTATTTT
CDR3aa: CASSGTGGFGTDTQYF

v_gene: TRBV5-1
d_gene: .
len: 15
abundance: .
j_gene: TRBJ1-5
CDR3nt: TGCTCCAGCAGCTTGGCAGGGCTGTCCAATCAGCCCCAGCATTTT
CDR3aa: CSSSLAGLSNQPQHF

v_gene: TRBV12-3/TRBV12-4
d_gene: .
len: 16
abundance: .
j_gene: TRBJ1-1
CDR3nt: TGTGCCAGCAGTTTGTATCTGCTGGGGGCGAACACTGAAGCTTTCTTT
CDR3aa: CASSLYLLGANTEAFF

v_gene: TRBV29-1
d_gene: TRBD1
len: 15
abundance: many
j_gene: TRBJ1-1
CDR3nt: TGCAGCGTTGACCCGGGACAGGGGATGAACACTGAAGCTTTCTTT
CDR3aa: CSVDPGQGMNTEAFF

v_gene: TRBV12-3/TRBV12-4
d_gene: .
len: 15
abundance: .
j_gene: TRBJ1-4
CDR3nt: TGTGCCAGCAGACTGGACAGCTCGAGAGGGGAAAAACTGTTTTTT
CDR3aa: CASRLDSSRGEKLFF

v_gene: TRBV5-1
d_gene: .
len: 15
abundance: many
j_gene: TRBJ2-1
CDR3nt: TGCGCCAGCAGCTTGGAGGGGGGGGACGACAATGAGCAGTTCTTC
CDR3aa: CASSLEGGDDNEQFF

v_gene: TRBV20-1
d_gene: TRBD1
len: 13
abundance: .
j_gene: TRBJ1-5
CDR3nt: TGCAGTGCTAGCCCAGGGGGAGATCCGCCCCAGCATTTT
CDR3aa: CSASPGGDPPQHF

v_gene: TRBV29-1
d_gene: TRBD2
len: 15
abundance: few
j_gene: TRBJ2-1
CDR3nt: TGCAGCGTGCTGGGCGGGGGTGCTCCCTACAATGAGCAGTTCTTC
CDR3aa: CSVLGGGAPYNEQFF

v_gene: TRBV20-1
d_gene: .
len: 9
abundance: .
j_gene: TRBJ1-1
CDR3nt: TGCAGTGCTAGTATGATCTGGGAGTTT
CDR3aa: CSASMIWEF

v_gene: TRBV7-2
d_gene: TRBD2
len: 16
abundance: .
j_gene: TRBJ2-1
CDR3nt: TGTGCCAGCAGCGAAACTTTAGCGGGGTCCTACAATGAGCAGTTCTTC
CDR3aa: CASSETLAGSYNEQFF

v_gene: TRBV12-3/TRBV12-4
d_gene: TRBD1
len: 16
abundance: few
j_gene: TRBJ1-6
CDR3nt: TGTGCCAGCAGTTTTATCCCCCCAGGGGGGAATTCACCCCTCCACTTT
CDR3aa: CASSFIPPGGNSPLHF

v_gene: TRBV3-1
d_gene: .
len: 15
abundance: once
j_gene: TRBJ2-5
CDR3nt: TGTGCCTGCAGCCAAGATTTGGGGATCCGGGGGACCCAGTACTTC
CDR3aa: CACSQDLGIRGTQYF

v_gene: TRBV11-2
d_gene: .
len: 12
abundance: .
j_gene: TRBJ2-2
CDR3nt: TGTGCCAGCAAGATAGACCCCGGGGAGCTGTTTTTT
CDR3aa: CASKIDPGELFF

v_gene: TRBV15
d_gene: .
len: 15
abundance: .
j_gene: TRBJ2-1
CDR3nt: TGTGCCACCAGCAGAGAAAGGGTGTCCTACAATGAGCAGTTCTTC
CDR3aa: CATSRERVSYNEQFF

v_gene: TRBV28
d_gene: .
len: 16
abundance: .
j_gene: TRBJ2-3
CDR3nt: TGTGCCAGCAGTATGGACCTCAGTAGTCTCACAGATACGCAGTATTTT
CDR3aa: CASSMDLSSLTDTQYF

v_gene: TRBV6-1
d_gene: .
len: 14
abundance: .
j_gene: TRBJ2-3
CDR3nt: TGTGCCAGCAGCGGCAGGGGTTCCGGAGATACGCAGTATTTT
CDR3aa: CASSGRGSGDTQYF

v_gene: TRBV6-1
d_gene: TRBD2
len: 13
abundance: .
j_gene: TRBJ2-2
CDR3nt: TGTGCCAGCAGAGTTAGCGGGCCCGGGGAGCTGTTTTTT
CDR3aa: CASRVSGPGELFF

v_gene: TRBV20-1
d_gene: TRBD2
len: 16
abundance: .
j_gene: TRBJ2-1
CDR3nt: TGCAGTGCTAGATCAGAGGGACTAGCTACCTACAATGAGCAGTTCTTC
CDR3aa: CSARSEGLATYNEQFF

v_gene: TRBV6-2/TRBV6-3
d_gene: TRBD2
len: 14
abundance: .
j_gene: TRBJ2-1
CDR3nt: TGTGCCAGCAAAGTTAGCGGGGCTATTAATGAGCAGTTCTTC
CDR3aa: CASKVSGAINEQFF

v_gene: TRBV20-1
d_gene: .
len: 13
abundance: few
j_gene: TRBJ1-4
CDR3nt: TGCAGTGCTCACAGTCCCGGCGGTCGAAAACTGTTTTTT
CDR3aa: CSAHSPGGRKLFF

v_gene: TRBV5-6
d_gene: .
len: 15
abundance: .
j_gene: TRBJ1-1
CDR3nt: TGTGCCAGCAGCTTTTTCTCCAGAGAGAACACTGAAGCTTTCTTT
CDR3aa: CASSFFSRENTEAFF

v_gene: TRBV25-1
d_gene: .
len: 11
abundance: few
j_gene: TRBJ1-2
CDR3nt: TGTGCCAGCAGTGAAGCTGGGGGCTACACCTTC
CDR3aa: CASSEAGGYTF

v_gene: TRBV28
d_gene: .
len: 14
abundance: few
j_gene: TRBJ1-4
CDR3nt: TGTGCCAGCAGTTTATTGGGGTTTGGAGAAAAACTGTTTTTT
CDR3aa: CASSLLGFGEKLFF

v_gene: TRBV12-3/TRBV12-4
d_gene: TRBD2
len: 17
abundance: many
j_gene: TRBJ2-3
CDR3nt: TGTGCCAGCACAGGGACTAGCGTACGGCCTAGCACAGATACGCAGTATTTT
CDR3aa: CASTGTSVRPSTDTQYF

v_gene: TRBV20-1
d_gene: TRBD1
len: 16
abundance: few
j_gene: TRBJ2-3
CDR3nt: TGCAGTGCTGTCACCGGGACAGGGGTGATTACAGATACGCAGTATTTT
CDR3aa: CSAVTGTGVITDTQYF

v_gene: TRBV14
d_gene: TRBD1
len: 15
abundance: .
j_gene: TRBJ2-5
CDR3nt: TGTGCCAGCAGCTCAGACAGGGTGGCAATCGAGACCCAGTACTTC
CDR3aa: CASSSDRVAIETQYF

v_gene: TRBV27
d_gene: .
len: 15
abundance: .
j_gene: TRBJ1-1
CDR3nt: TGTGCCAGCAGTCCGACTACCTGGGGGAACACTGAAGCTTTCTTT
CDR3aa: CASSPTTWGNTEAFF

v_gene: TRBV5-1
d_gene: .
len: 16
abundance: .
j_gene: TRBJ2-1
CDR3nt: TGCGCCAGCAGCGCGGAGGGGGGTGGCTCCTACAATGAGCAGTTCTTC
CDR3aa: CASSAEGGGSYNEQFF

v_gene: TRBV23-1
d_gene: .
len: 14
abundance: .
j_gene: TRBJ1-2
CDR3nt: TGCGCCAGGGAAGGCGGGGGGATAAACTATGGCTACACCTTC
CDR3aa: CAREGGGINYGYTF

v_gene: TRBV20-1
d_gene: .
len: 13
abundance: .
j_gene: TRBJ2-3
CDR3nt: TGCAGTGCTAGGGGGTTTAGCACAGATACGCAGTATTTT
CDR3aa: CSARGFSTDTQYF

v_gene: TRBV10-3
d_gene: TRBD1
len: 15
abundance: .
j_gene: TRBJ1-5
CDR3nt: TGTGCCATCAGGGAAGACAGGGGGCAGGGGCAGCCCCAGCATTTT
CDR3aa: CAIREDRGQGQPQHF

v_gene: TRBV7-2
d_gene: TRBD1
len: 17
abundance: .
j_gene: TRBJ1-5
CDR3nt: TGTGCCAGCAGCTTCGGGACAGGGGAATATAGCAATCAGCCCCAGCATTTT
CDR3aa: CASSFGTGEYSNQPQHF

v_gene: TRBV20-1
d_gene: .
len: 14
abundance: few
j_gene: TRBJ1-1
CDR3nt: TGCAGTGCTACCCGGGGTTCTATGAACACTGAAGCTTTCTTT
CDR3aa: CSATRGSMNTEAFF

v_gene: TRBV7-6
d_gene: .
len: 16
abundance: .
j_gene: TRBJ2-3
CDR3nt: TGTGCCAGCAGCTTAGCGTCTTACGAAGGGGGAGATACGCAGTATTTT
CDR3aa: CASSLASYEGGDTQYF

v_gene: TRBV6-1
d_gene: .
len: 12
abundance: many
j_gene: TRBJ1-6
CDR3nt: TGTGCCCAAGGGGGCTATAATTCACCCCTCCACTTT
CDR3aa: CAQGGYNSPLHF